This TCR beta chain was sequenced in a study of regulatory T cells in long-lasting Graves disease (dated by TCRdb to the early 2020s). Regarding the study in general: In the newly diagnosed Graves' disease group, patients had been taking antithyroid drugs for less than 3 months. Peripheral blood TCR sequencing and RNA sequencing compared persistent Graves' disease patients with newly diagnosed Graves' disease patients. The study was registered as a clinical trial and conducted in China. A total of roughly 35 samples underwent TCR sequencing: around 13 from persistent and around 20 from newly diagnosed Graves' disease patients. Broader findings and caveats from the paper: A larger number of public clonotypes was shared among persistent patients (more than 2,500) than among newly diagnosed patients (over 850). Sequencing and analysis were restricted to the TCR beta chain. Persistent Graves' disease patients showed lower TCR Shannon entropy and fewer highly expanded clones than newly diagnosed patients, suggesting clonal expansion. Because the primary lesion, thyroid tissue, could not be accessed, the study looked at peripheral blood alone. Persistent disease showed preferential use of TRBV28, TRBJ1-2 and TRBJ2-5, whereas newly diagnosed disease favored TRBV20-1 and TRBJ2-1. The authors acknowledged the small sample size as a limitation that may reduce accuracy.

The CDR3 sequence holds 17 residues, the cysteine and phenylalanine included. Only CDR3 DNA is held: 51 bases, read in frame from base 1. Trimming leaves V shorter by 0 bases and J shorter by 7 bases, with the junction holding 14 bases beyond the gene matches. The germline V gene encodes CDR1 SQVTM and CDR2 ANQGSEA. Regarding this clonotype: What antigen it recognizes has not been identified. There are no base qualities to consult, and no much larger clone falls within one base.

Libraries were constructed by multiplex PCR. For sequencing, an Illumina HiSeq 4000 was employed. iRepertoire HTBI primers and Arm-PCR amplification of CDR3 regions were used to construct TCR beta libraries. Gel purification was performed on PCR products prior to sequencing. As for how the authors treated the data: A total of some 65 TRBV and some 15 TRBJ segments were identified across samples and were used for gene usage analysis of CDR3 amino acid clonotypes. COPE and FqMerger were used to merge filtered high-quality paired reads into contigs. BLAST was used to align contigs to IMGT TRBV, TRBD and TRBJ reference genes, and CDR3 was defined according to IMGT. Any clonotype with a frequency above 0.1% was classified as a highly expanded clone. Shannon entropy was used to measure repertoire diversity, and the Gini coefficient was used to measure V-J evenness. Public clonotypes were defined as clonotypes shared by more than one individual. TCRdb applied fastp at Q25 and MiXCR to the public reads, then kept only in-frame beta chains. Every distinct CDR3 protein forms one entry, paired with its most common genes and DNA. TCRdb's processing, not the authors', yielded these V and J calls. The sample yields around 400,000 distinct CDR3 sequences; less than 20% were counted once. About a fifth of the sample is held by the ten biggest clonotypes.

The sample's time point label is to be understood as: newly diagnosed GD, antithyroid drugs for less than 3 months. For both TCR sequencing and RNA sequencing, RNA was extracted from PBMCs using TRIzol. Graves' disease was diagnosed according to American Thyroid Association guidelines. The patients came from an endocrinology department in Xi'an, China. Each patient gave approximately 10 milliliters of peripheral blood, collected in an EDTA anticoagulant tube. Ficoll Paque Plus density gradient separation was used to isolate PBMCs, and no additional T cell sorting was done. An Agilent 2100 Bioanalyzer and agarose gel were used to check RNA quality, while a NanoDrop 2000 measured RNA concentration.

This specimen was peripheral blood mononuclear cells (PBMCs), taken at new diagnosis, from a patient treated with antithyroid drugs. This receptor was obtained from a female donor with Graves disease. The chain was built from TRBV29-1 and TRBJ2-5; 10 central nucleotides agree with TRBD2. The nucleotide sequence is TGCAGCGTTGAAGATCTGGGGCTAGCGGGAGTCCAGGGGACCCAGTACTTC. Translated, this gives CSVEDLGLAGVQGTQYF.